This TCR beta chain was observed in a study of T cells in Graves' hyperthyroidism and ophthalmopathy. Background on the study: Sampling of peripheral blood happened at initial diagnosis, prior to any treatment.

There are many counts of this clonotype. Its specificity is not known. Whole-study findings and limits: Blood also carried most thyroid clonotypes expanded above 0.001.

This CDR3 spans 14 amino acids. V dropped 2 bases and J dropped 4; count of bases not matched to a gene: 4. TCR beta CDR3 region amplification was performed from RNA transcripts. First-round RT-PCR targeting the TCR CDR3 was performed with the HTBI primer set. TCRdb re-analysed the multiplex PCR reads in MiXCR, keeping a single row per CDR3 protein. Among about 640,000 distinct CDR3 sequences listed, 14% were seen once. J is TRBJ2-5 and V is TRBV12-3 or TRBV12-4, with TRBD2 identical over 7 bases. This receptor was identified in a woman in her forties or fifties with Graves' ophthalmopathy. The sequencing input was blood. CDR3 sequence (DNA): TGTGCCAGCAGTTTATCGGCTAGCGGAGAGACCCAGTACTTC. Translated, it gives CASSLSASGETQYF.